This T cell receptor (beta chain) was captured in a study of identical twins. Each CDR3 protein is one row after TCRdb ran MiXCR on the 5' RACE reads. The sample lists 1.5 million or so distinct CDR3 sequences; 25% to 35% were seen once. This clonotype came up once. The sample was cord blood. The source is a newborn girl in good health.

The CDR3 DNA sequence: TGTGCCACCAGTGATCCCCAGGGACAGGAGTACTTC. This codes for CATSDPQGQEYF. This chain joins TRBV24-1 and TRBJ2-7; TRBD1 agrees at 8 bases. With V trimmed by 3 bases and J by 11 bases, 5 bases remained unmatched. The CDR3 spans 12 residues. CDR1 and CDR2 from the germline V gene are KGHDR and SFDVKD.